This TCR beta chain was obtained from a study of blood T cell repertoires in COVID-19 (dated by TCRdb to the early 2020s). Background for the entire study: Collaborator samples came from the United States, Italy and Spain and covered acute and convalescent phases of COVID-19. The prospective study material was composed of cDNA or gDNA derived from T cells, B-cell-depleted T cells, or PBMCs. Subjects who had been exposed to COVID-19, were actively infected with it, or had recovered from it provided the deeply sampled blood TCRbeta repertoires that made up the dataset. A freely available public database, intended as a resource for researchers studying the immune response to SARS-CoV-2, is where the repertoires were released. Samples were obtained from the ongoing ImmuneRACE study (first 160 participants) and from about 1,300 subjects provided by 6 global collaborators. A de-identified subject ID, COVID-19 status, age in years and sex were almost always included in the sample metadata. HLA class I and class II types, where available, came from metadata supplied by the sample provider rather than from assay-based typing.

The paper's findings and limits, for the study overall: The amount of clinical and demographic metadata varied by source and participant and was provided uncurated.

The immunoSEQ Assay, a bias-controlled multiplex PCR, was used to amplify TCRbeta CDR3 regions from genomic DNA. The original pipeline was this. Nucleated cell counts per sample were estimated from amplification of reference gene primers within the assay. To quantify the absolute abundance of each unique TCRbeta CDR3 rearrangement, sequence reads were collapsed and filtered. For each sample, productive Simpson clonality was calculated as the square root of Simpson's diversity index across productive rearrangements. TCRdb retrieved this table from immuneACCESS and kept in-frame rearrangements only. Not all clones are present; in checked studies, unresolved V genes account for under half, and no reason is known for the remainder. That table is the source of V, J and clone size, and D and trimming were worked out from the DNA. A total of about 200,000 clones appear in this sample, more than 75% of them only once. The top ten hold roughly 8.2% of the sample.

At one collaborating source in Seattle, patients were enrolled during active infection and were followed longitudinally through the course of disease. Whole blood was collected in K2EDTA tubes by collaborating institutions according to the institutions' own protocols. For TCRbeta analysis, collaborators shipped samples as frozen whole blood, isolated PBMCs, or DNA extracted from either of those sample types. The germline V gene gives CDR1 as SGDLS and CDR2 as YYNGEE. V is pared back by 4 bases and J by 5 bases, with 12 bases lying between the germline termini. The CDR3 holds 13 amino acids from the cysteine to the phenylalanine. Just the 39-base CDR3 DNA is kept, in frame starting at base 1. For this clone: Its antigen remains undetermined. No base quality values were provided; no much bigger clone lies one nucleotide off.

The clonotype comes from a woman older than 75 with COVID-19, enrolled during active disease. This sequence uses TRBV9 and TRBJ2-5; the D gene lacks a confident call. The sample taken for sequencing was peripheral blood. The CDR3 region: CASSPWPGETQYF. The sequence in DNA is TGTGCCAGCAGCCCCTGGCCCGGGGAGACCCAGTACTTC. The entire variable domain, with the stretches around the CDR3 drawn from the reference TRBV9 and TRBJ2-5 proteins, is DSGVTQTPKHLITATGQRVTLRCSPRSGDLSVYWYQQSLDQGLQFLIQYYNGEERAKGNILERFSAQQFPDLHSELNLSSLELGDSALYFCASSPWPGETQYFGPGTRLLVL.